The T cell receptor (beta chain) under discussion was sequenced for a study of blood T cells in healthy people across ages (dated by TCRdb to between 2015 and 2017). About the study as a whole: In model experiments, template switching captured roughly one uniquely barcoded TCR beta cDNA molecule for every two T cells. Using the same blood draw, the study looked at two additional independent replicas of 1 million unique cDNA reads for two donors, one aged 18 to 29 and the other aged 80 or older. The study measured age-related changes in TCR beta repertoire diversity using deep sequencing normalized with unique cDNA molecular identifiers. Four age groups were formed from the donors: young (average about 16 years), middle-aged (just under 40), aged (about 68) and long-lived (around 82).

Study-wide conclusions, independent of this receptor: Donor CMV infection status was unknown, potentially confounding age-related changes in expanded clonotypes. Bulk unsorted PBMC profiling prevented conclusive comparison of naive and antigen-experienced compartments. Estimates of total diversity based on one million sequenced T cells were regarded as lower bounds and as underestimates. Observed TCR beta diversity correlated strongly with the percentage of naive T cells measured by flow cytometry. As age increased, observed TCR beta diversity per million T cells dropped in a roughly linear way, and a significant reduction was already evident by age 40. The long-lived group showed more naive CD4+ T cells, fewer expanded clones and increased TCR diversity than the aged group, suggesting age selection.

Library preparation was by 5' RACE. Sequencing was carried out with an Illumina HiSeq 2500. A second PCR of about 6 to 12 cycles was performed with a sample-barcoded 5' primer and a J-beta primer mix. A template-switch 5' adaptor carrying 12 random nucleotides introduced a unique molecular identifier onto each TCR beta cDNA molecule. Each sample yielded at least 3 million CDR3-containing paired-end reads. First-strand cDNA synthesis was performed from all RNA using the Mint cDNA synthesis kit, with priming by a TRBC-specific oligonucleotide. After uracil-DNA glycosylase treatment, a first 18-cycle PCR used universal primers M1SS and BC2_uni_R on all cDNA. Under the source paper's analysis protocol: Normalization of each sample was performed by random selection of 1 million high-quality reads, each carrying a distinct molecular identifier. Instead of being binned into consensus sequences, reads with shared molecular identifiers were discarded. MiTCR, with a Q25 quality threshold and the strictest error-elimination algorithm, was used for CDR3 identification, clonotype clustering and error correction. Lower-bound total TCR beta diversity was estimated with a nonparametric unseen species model using Euler transformation. TCRdb ran its own pipeline on the public reads, namely fastp trimming at Q25 and MiXCR clone calling, and kept in-frame beta chains. Rows are combined by CDR3 protein, so each entry shows the most common genes and DNA. TCRdb, rather than the study authors, made the V and J calls. The sample table lists 800,000 to 950,000 distinct CDR3 sequences, just under 30% of them with a count of one. The top ten constitute roughly 10% of the sample.

This clonotype was seen at least ten times. No cognate antigen has been identified for it. Base qualities were left out, and no much larger clone turns up one base away. The roughly 39 donors, aged about 6 to 95 years, were systemically healthy Caucasian individuals from Russia. Each donor gave approximately 9.4 milliliters of peripheral blood, drawn into EDTA-treated Vacutainer tubes. Ficoll-Paque density-gradient centrifugation was used to isolate PBMCs, with at least 6.5 million obtained per sample. Total RNA was extracted from PBMCs with Trizol reagent, with at least 6 micrograms obtained per sample. For every donor, an aliquot of PBMCs went through flow cytometry to measure the percentages of naive CD45RAhigh/CD27high T cells. Including cysteine and phenylalanine, the CDR3 has 18 amino acids. Just the 54-base CDR3 DNA is kept, in frame starting at base 1. As encoded in the germline V gene, CDR1 is SGHAT while CDR2 is FQNNGV. The germline V and J ends show losses of 0 bases and 3 bases respectively, and no gene match explains 13 bases of the junction.

This sample was shared with a second study, whose subject was T cells of mothers and their children. The second study, in turn, reports: Nine systemically healthy Caucasian individuals, comprising three mothers and their six children, were included as donors. cDNA synthesis used all of the extracted RNA, with 1.5 ug of RNA in each 15 ul reaction. In the second PCR, sample barcodes and 2-4 random nucleotides were introduced via the M1S primer. Each mother yielded over 8.5 million TCR beta CDR3 reads and each child roughly 2.9 million reads. Thymic selection similarly shapes TCR recombination output in related and unrelated pairs, with minor effect from inherited differences. Normalized repertoire overlap was always slightly but never significantly higher in related than unrelated mother-child pairs. Persistent microchimeric T cell clones were not detected, at a sensitivity of about 100 clones per million clonotypes. Deep NGS was used in the study to compare the TCR beta repertoires of mothers and children and to look for features that separate related mother-child pairs from unrelated individuals. On average, the children were roughly 11 +/- 4 years old, while the mothers were about 40 +/- 4 years old. After adapter ligation was performed with NEBNext reagents, the libraries were sequenced on an Illumina HiSeq 2000 with 100+100 nt paired-end reads. To avoid cross-contamination, the mother libraries and the child libraries were prepared a month apart and sequenced in separate runs. Each donor had between roughly 500,000 and 2,100,000 distinct TCR beta clonotypes identified. Naive TCR beta clonotypes were estimated from low-frequency clonotypes matched to each donor's FACS-determined naive share, without sorting.

The clonotype was recovered from a middle-aged woman in good health. The specimen sequenced was blood. The sequence is built from TRBV11-2 and TRBJ2-7, and 8 junctional nucleotides match TRBD2. The nucleotide sequence is TGTGCCAGCAGCTTAGAAGGCTGGGGGGTTGCGGGGGGCTACGAGCAGTACTTC. It translates as CASSLEGWGVAGGYEQYF.